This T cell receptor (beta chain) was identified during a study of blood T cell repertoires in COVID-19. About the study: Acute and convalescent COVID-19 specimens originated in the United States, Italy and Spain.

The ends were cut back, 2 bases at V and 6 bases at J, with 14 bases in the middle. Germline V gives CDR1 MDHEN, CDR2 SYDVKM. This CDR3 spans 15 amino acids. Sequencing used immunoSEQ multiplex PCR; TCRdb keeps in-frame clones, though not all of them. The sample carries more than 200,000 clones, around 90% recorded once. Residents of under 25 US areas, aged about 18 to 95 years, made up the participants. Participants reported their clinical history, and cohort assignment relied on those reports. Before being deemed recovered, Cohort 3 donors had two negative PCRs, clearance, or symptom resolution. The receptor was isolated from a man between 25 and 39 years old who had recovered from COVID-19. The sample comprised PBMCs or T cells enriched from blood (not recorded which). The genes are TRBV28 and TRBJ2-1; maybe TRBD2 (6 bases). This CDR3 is CASSLGGLASNEQFF. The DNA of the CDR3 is TGTGCCAGCAGTTTAGGGGGACTCGCCTCCAATGAGCAGTTCTTC.